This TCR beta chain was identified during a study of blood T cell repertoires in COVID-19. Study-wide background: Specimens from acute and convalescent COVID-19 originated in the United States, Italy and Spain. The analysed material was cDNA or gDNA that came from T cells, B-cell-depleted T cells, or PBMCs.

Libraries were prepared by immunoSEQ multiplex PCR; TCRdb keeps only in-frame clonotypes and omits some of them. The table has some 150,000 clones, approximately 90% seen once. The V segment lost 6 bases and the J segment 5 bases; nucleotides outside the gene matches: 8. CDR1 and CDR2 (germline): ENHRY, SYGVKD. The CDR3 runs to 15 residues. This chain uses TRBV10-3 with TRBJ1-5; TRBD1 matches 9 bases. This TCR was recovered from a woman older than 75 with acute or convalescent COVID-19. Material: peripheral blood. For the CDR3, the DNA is TGTGCCATCAGCTCGGGGGACAGGGAGGATCAGCCCCAGCATTTT. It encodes CAISSGDREDQPQHF.